The subject of this entry is one T cell receptor (beta chain). The antigen is undetermined. The CDR3 totals 13 residues. V lost 4 bases to trimming and J lost 9 bases; unmatched junction nucleotides: 5. These data are taken from a study of T cell responses to AZD1222 COVID-19 vaccine. Study-level background: Some second doses came at about 4 weeks and others at about 12 weeks; these were pooled.

Overall study findings and caveats: Unmutated variant regions are reportedly the target of nearly half of TCRs that are spike-specific. Among AZD1222 vaccinees, only six were seropositive at baseline. Regions 160-218 and 743-854 dominated among vaccine-associated CD4 TCRs spanning spike.

TCRdb's copy holds only in-frame clones and misses some; the assay was immunoSEQ multiplex PCR. The profile shows roughly 200,000 clones, 80% to 90% of them singletons. The chain joins TRBV12-3 or TRBV12-4 to TRBJ2-1, with 8 bases fitting TRBD1. The clonotype originates from an adult in good health. This sample comprised peripheral blood, obtained on day 0 of AZD1222 vaccination. The CDR3, as DNA: TGTGCCAGCAGTTCACGGACAGGGAGTGAGCAGTTCTTC. Its translation: CASSSRTGSEQFF.